The following is a TCR beta chain sequence with its context. Its target is unknown. The data were taken from a study of post-analysis software for immune sequencing data. About the research overall: Included courses were relapsing-remitting and secondary progressive multiple sclerosis; progressive-relapsing multiple sclerosis was also included.

Unique molecular identifiers featured in each of the TCR beta cDNA libraries. Roughly 0.5 million cDNA molecules were obtained from 1 to 10 million T cells. TCRdb ran MiXCR on the PCR reads and lists one entry per CDR3 protein. The table shows about 770,000 distinct CDR3 sequences, with about 45% occurring only once. V was cut by 0 bases and J by 5 bases, with 11 bases left in between. This CDR3 is 15 amino acids long. Germline lookup yields CDR1 DFQATT and CDR2 SNEGSKA (reference sequence). Findings and caveats of the study: Normalized Chao1 diversity in multiple sclerosis patients fell significantly below that of controls. F measure clustering grouped samples strongly by preparation batch. Relative to controls, patients had five TRBV segments at higher frequency, with TRBV5-6, TRBV5-1 and TRBV20-1 among these.

The receptor was derived from a girl aged 5-17 years with multiple sclerosis. The rearrangement joins TRBV20-1 to TRBJ1-6, with D unresolved. Sequencing input: blood. The CDR3 region has the DNA TGCAGTGCTAGAGATTTGCGCGGCCATAATTCACCCCTCCACTTT. Translating gives CSARDLRGHNSPLHF.